These T cell receptor beta chains were read from a single sample in a study of cytomegalovirus exposure and HLA in healthy donors. Profiling relied on immunoSEQ multiplex PCR, and the TCRdb table lists in-frame clones only, not all of them. Of 90,000 to 150,000 clones listed, almost 85% are singletons. Source material: PBMCs. The receptors shown here come from a woman in her late teens or twenties in good health and CMV-seronegative. Both conserved end residues are trimmed from each CDR3. Clone size is shown for a subset of rows, as once, few, many or a class of expanded clone.

cdr3_aa: ASINDRLPGNTIY
j_call: TRBJ1-3
v_call: TRBV19
clone_size: NA

cdr3_aa: ASSVTGTANYGYT
j_call: TRBJ1-2
v_call: TRBV19
clone_size: NA

cdr3_aa: ASSQTGNSNQPQH
j_call: TRBJ1-5
v_call: TRBV6-6
clone_size: NA

cdr3_aa: ASSLSGSNEKLF
j_call: TRBJ1-4
v_call: TRBV7-9
clone_size: NA

cdr3_aa: ASSERGTGDFYSNQPQH
j_call: TRBJ1-5
v_call: TRBV2
clone_size: few

cdr3_aa: ASSEGRLAGGGEQF
j_call: TRBJ2-1
v_call: TRBV2
clone_size: NA

cdr3_aa: ASSSGSAYNSPLH
j_call: TRBJ1-6
v_call: TRBV11-2
clone_size: NA

cdr3_aa: ASRHGQGGWCGYT
j_call: TRBJ1-2
v_call: TRBV21-1
clone_size: NA

cdr3_aa: ASRGGSSTGELF
j_call: TRBJ2-2
v_call: TRBV5-1
clone_size: NA

cdr3_aa: ASSLLAGVEQF
j_call: TRBJ2-1
v_call: TRBV5-1
clone_size: NA

cdr3_aa: ASSPGGLGGNTIY
j_call: TRBJ1-3
v_call: TRBV5-1
clone_size: NA

cdr3_aa: ASRGQTYLANYGYT
j_call: TRBJ1-2
v_call: TRBV6-6
clone_size: once

cdr3_aa: ASPGQSYNSPLH
j_call: TRBJ1-6
v_call: TRBV6-4
clone_size: NA

cdr3_aa: ASGPGAASGGQETQY
j_call: TRBJ2-5
v_call: TRBV12-5
clone_size: NA

cdr3_aa: ASSGHRALGELF
j_call: TRBJ2-2
v_call: TRBV6-1
clone_size: NA

cdr3_aa: ASSQDGSGGGYEKLF
j_call: TRBJ1-4
v_call: TRBV4-3
clone_size: few

cdr3_aa: ATALESLEKLF
j_call: TRBJ1-4
v_call: TRBV18
clone_size: NA

cdr3_aa: ASSQSQGMAF
j_call: TRBJ1-1
v_call: TRBV18
clone_size: NA

cdr3_aa: ASSPPGDNTEAF
j_call: TRBJ1-1
v_call: TRBV18
clone_size: NA

cdr3_aa: ASSLWSGQGGYGYT
j_call: TRBJ1-2
v_call: TRBV5-8
clone_size: NA

cdr3_aa: AIIDRGSGEAF
j_call: TRBJ1-1
v_call: TRBV7-9
clone_size: NA

cdr3_aa: ASSSRGGDNEKLF
j_call: TRBJ1-4
v_call: TRBV7-9
clone_size: NA

cdr3_aa: ASSPDRGPLQETQY
j_call: TRBJ2-5
v_call: TRBV19
clone_size: once

cdr3_aa: ASSFGGLKEGNQPQH
j_call: TRBJ1-5
v_call: TRBV19
clone_size: NA

cdr3_aa: ASSLRSGLAYEQY
j_call: TRBJ2-7
v_call: TRBV11-3
clone_size: NA

cdr3_aa: ASSVEAAPRDTQY
j_call: TRBJ2-3
v_call: TRBV2
clone_size: NA

cdr3_aa: ASSQEVGLGAGELF
j_call: TRBJ2-2
v_call: TRBV4-1
clone_size: NA

cdr3_aa: ASSGDRNQPQH
j_call: TRBJ1-5
v_call: TRBV25-1
clone_size: NA

cdr3_aa: ASSQDVAGGLNGELF
j_call: TRBJ2-2
v_call: TRBV4-2
clone_size: NA

cdr3_aa: ASSLDRSRGSGELF
j_call: TRBJ2-2
v_call: TRBV11-2
clone_size: NA

cdr3_aa: ASSLNRAKNIQY
j_call: TRBJ2-4
v_call: TRBV5-1
clone_size: NA